This is a list of T cell receptor beta chains from one sample in a study of Graves' ophthalmopathy and Graves' hyperthyroidism. TCRdb re-called the multiplex PCR reads through MiXCR, storing one row per CDR3 protein. The sample consists of more than 1,000,000 distinct CDR3 sequences, less than 45% of them appearing once. The sample taken for sequencing was peripheral blood or thyroid tissue (not recorded which). All receptors come from an adult man with Graves' hyperthyroidism. CDR3s include the opening cysteine and the closing phenylalanine or tryptophan. D genes are given only for firm matches. Clone size, where shown, is once, few, many, or a class for clones that have expanded.

d_call: TRBD1; v_call: TRBV2; j_call: TRBJ1-1; clone_size: .; cdr3_nt: TGTGCCAGCAGTGAGGGGGACAGGGATCGGGCTTTCTTT; cdr3_aa: CASSEGDRDRAFF
d_call: .; v_call: TRBV7-8; j_call: TRBJ1-1; clone_size: many; cdr3_nt: TGTGCCAGCAAAGACGGGGGATCGGAGTCTGAAGCTTTCTTT; cdr3_aa: CASKDGGSESEAFF
d_call: TRBD1; v_call: TRBV7-2; j_call: TRBJ2-5; clone_size: many; cdr3_nt: TGTGCCAGCAGCTTACGGACAGGGCCTGAGACCCAGTACTTC; cdr3_aa: CASSLRTGPETQYF
d_call: .; v_call: TRBV5-1; j_call: TRBJ1-6; clone_size: few; cdr3_nt: TGCGCCAGCAGCTTGGGGGCCAGCGCGAATTCACCCCTCCACTTT; cdr3_aa: CASSLGASANSPLHF
d_call: .; v_call: TRBV29-1; j_call: TRBJ2-7; clone_size: few; cdr3_nt: TGCAGCGTTGTTGGGGGTGAGGAGCAGTACTTC; cdr3_aa: CSVVGGEEQYF
d_call: .; v_call: TRBV10-3; j_call: TRBJ1-1; clone_size: many; cdr3_nt: TGTGCCATCACATGGGGGGACCGCATGAACACTGAAGCTTTCTTT; cdr3_aa: CAITWGDRMNTEAFF
d_call: .; v_call: TRBV9; j_call: TRBJ2-7; clone_size: many; cdr3_nt: TGTGCCAGCAGCGTACGGGCTGGGAGCGGTGAGCAGTACTTC; cdr3_aa: CASSVRAGSGEQYF
d_call: .; v_call: TRBV7-2; j_call: TRBJ1-4; clone_size: .; cdr3_nt: TGTGCCAGCATGAGCGTCGGGGGAGAAAAACTGTTTTTT; cdr3_aa: CASMSVGGEKLFF
d_call: .; v_call: TRBV5-1; j_call: TRBJ1-1; clone_size: .; cdr3_nt: TGCGCCAGCAGTCCTACGGCGGGTATGAACACTGAAGCTTTCTTT; cdr3_aa: CASSPTAGMNTEAFF
d_call: .; v_call: TRBV19; j_call: TRBJ2-7; clone_size: .; cdr3_nt: TGTACCAGTAGTAGTCTCGGCAGATCTTACGAGCAGTACTTC; cdr3_aa: CTSSSLGRSYEQYF